This entry features one T cell receptor beta chain sequence. Germline lookup yields CDR1 MNHEY and CDR2 SVGAGI. The CDR3 totals 11 residues. V was cut by 5 bases and J by 6 bases, with 8 bases left in between. The sample belongs to a study of blood T cell repertoires in COVID-19. Study-level background: The samples span acute and convalescent COVID-19 from the United States, Italy and Spain.

Method: immunoSEQ multiplex PCR; TCRdb's copy keeps in-frame clones and lacks some. The sample has 250,000 to 350,000 clones, roughly 87% seen once. Clinical history as reported by participants underpinned cohort assignment. The specimen sequenced was PBMCs or T cells enriched from blood (not recorded which). The chain couples TRBV6-5 to TRBJ2-7, with unresolved D. The receptor was derived from a woman in her twenties or thirties who had recovered from COVID-19. CDR3 region: CASSLSGEQYF. The CDR3, as DNA: TGTGCCAGCAGTCTTTCGGGCGAGCAGTACTTC.